The source of this T cell receptor beta chain is a study of blood T cell repertoires in COVID-19. About the study: Whether acute or convalescent, the COVID-19 samples came from the United States, Italy and Spain. PBMCs, B-cell-depleted T cells, or T cells provided the cDNA or gDNA that made up the material.

In the source study's methods: Amplifying reference gene primers gave estimates of nucleated cell counts. Clones were read by immunoSEQ multiplex PCR, and TCRdb kept only the in-frame ones, dropping some. The DNA gave D and trimming, while V, J and clone size come from that table. The sample yields about 75,000 clones, 80% to 90% seen once. Between the trimmed V and J ends, which lost 4 bases and 7 bases, there was a span of 11 bases. Germline CDR1 LNHDA, CDR2 SQIVND (reference sequence). The CDR3 runs 14 residues. The J gene is TRBJ1-6, the V gene TRBV19; D not certain. Material: peripheral blood. The TCR was taken from a woman in her forties or fifties with acute or convalescent COVID-19. CDR3: CASSTETINSPLHF. The DNA of the CDR3 is TGTGCCAGTAGTACAGAGACAATCAATTCACCCCTCCACTTT.